Sequencing of this T cell receptor beta chain was carried out in a study of CD8 T cells in ankylosing spondylitis. Broader study findings: In ankylosing spondylitis blood, a motif of roughly 8 highly homologous TCR beta variants appeared characteristic. Previous work reported some of these motif variants in the synovial fluid and blood of reactive arthritis.

Concerning this clonotype itself: Its antigen is unknown.

V shed 5 bases and J shed 3 bases, with 11 bases lying between them. Germline CDR1 and CDR2: MNHNS and SASEGT. This CDR3 comprises 13 residues. In making TCR beta libraries, quantitative 5'-RACE with molecular barcodes was used. TCRdb ran MiXCR on the 5' RACE reads and lists one entry per CDR3 protein. Of some 400,000 distinct CDR3 sequences detected, approximately 20% appear once; the ten largest clones hold roughly a sixth. The specimen sequenced was blood, either unsorted or a sorted T cell fraction (not recorded which). The sequence was obtained from a male donor with ankylosing spondylitis. The chain is built from TRBV6-1 and TRBJ2-7; D may be TRBD1 or TRBD2 (5 bases each). Here the CDR3 DNA reads TGTGCCAGCAGTCGGGACGGATACTACGAGCAGTACTTC. This gives the protein CASSRDGYYEQYF.